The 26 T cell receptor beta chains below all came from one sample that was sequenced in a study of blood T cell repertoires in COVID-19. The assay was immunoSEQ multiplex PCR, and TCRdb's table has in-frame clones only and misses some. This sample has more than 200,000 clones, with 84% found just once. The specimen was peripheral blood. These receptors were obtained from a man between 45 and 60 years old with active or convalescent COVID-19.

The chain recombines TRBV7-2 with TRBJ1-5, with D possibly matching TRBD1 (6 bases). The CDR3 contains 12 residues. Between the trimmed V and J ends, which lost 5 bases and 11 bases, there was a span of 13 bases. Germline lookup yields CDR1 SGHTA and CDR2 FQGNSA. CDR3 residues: CASSADSSAQHF. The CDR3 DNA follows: TGTGCCAGCAGCGCGGACAGTTCAGCCCAGCATTTT. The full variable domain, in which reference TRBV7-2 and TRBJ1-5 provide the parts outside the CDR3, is GAGVSQSPSNKVTEKGKDVELRCDPISGHTALYWYRQSLGQGLEFLIYFQGNSAPDKSGLPSDRFSAERTGGSVSTLTIQRTQQEDSAVYLCASSADSSAQHFGDGTRLSIL.

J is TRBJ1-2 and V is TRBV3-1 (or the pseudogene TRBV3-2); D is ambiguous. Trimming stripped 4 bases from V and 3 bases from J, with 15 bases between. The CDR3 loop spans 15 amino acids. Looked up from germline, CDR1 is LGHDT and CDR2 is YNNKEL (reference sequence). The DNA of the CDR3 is TGTGCCAGCAGCCCTATAGAGACATCTTACTATGGCTACACCTTC. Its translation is CASSPIETSYYGYTF.

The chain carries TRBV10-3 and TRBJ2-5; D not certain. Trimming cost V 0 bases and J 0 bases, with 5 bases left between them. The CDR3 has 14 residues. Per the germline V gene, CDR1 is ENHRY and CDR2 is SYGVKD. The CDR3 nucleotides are TGTGCCATCAGTGAGTCTACAGACCAAGAGACCCAGTACTTC. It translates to CAISESTDQETQYF.

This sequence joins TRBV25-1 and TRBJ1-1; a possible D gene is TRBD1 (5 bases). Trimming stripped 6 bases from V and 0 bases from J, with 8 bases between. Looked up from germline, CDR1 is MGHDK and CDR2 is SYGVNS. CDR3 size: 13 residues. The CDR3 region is CASRRDLNTEAFF. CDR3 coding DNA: TGTGCCAGCAGGCGGGACTTGAACACTGAAGCTTTCTTT. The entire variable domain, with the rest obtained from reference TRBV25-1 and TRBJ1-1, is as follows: EADIYQTPRYLVIGTGKKITLECSQTMGHDKMYWYQQDPGMELHLIHYSYGVNSTEKGDLSSESTVSRIRTEHFPLTLESARPSHTSQYLCASRRDLNTEAFFGQGTRLTVV.

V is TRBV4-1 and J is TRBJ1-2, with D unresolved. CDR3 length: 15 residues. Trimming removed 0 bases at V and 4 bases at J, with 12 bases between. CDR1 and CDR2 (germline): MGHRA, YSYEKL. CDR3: CASSQDRGAFYGYTF. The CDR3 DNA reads TGCGCCAGCAGCCAAGATAGAGGAGCCTTCTATGGCTACACCTTC.

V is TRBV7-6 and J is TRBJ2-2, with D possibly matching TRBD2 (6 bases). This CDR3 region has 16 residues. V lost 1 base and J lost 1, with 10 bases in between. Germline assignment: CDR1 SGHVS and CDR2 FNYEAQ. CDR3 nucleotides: TGTGCCAGCAGCTTAGGTGGGGGGAGGAACACCGGGGAGCTGTTTTTT. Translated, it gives CASSLGGGRNTGELFF. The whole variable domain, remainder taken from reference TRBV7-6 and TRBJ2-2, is GAGVSQSPRYKVTKRGQDVALRCDPISGHVSLYWYRQALGQGPEFLTYFNYEAQQDKSGLPNDRFSAERPEGSISTLTIQRTEQRDSAMYRCASSLGGGRNTGELFFGEGSRLTVL.

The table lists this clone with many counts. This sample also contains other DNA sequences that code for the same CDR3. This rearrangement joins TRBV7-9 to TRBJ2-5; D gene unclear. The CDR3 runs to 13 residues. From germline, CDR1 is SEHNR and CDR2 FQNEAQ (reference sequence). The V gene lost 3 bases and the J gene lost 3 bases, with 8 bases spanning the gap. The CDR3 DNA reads TGTGCCAGCAGCTTTGTCCCCGAAGAGACCCAGTACTTC. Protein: CASSFVPEETQYF.

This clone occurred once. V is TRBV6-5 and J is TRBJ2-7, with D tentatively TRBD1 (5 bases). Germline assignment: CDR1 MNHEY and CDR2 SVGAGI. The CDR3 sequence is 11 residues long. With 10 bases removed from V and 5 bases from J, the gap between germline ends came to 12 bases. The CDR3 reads CATSRGDEQYF. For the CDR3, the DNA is TGTGCCACCTCTAGGGGCGACGAGCAGTACTTC.

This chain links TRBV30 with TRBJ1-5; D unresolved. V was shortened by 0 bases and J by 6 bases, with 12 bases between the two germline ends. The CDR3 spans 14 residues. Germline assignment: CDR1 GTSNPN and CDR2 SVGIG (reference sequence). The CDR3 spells CAWSVVLGAQPQHF. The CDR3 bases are TGTGCCTGGAGTGTAGTTCTGGGAGCTCAGCCCCAGCATTTT.

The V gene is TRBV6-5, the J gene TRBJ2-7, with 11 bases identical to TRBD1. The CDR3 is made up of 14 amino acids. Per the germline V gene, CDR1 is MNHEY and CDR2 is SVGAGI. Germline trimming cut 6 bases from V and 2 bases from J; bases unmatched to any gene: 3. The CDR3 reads CASRGTGGPYEQYF. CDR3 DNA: TGTGCCAGCAGGGGGACAGGGGGTCCCTACGAGCAGTACTTC.

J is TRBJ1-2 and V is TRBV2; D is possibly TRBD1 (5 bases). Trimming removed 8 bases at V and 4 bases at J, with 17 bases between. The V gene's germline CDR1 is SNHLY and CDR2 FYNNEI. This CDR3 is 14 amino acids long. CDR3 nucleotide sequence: TGTGCCAGCCCCAAGGGGCAGACACTCTATGGCTACACCTTC. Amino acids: CASPKGQTLYGYTF. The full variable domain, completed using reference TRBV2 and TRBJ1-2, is EPEVTQTPSHQVTQMGQEVILRCVPISNHLYFYWYRQILGQKVEFLVSFYNNEISEKSEIFDDQFSVERPDGSNFTLKIRSTKLEDSAMYFCASPKGQTLYGYTFGSGTRLTVV.

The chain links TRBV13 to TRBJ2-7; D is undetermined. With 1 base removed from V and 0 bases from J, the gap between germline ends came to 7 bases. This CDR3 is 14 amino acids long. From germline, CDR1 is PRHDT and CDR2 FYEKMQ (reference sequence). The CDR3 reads CASSLERNSYEQYF. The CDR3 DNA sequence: TGTGCCAGCAGCTTAGAGAGGAACTCCTACGAGCAGTACTTC.

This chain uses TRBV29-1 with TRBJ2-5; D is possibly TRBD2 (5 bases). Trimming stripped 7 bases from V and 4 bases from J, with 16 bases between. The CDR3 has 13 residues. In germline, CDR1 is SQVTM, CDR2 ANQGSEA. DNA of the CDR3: TGCAGCGCCGCCCCCGGGGATAGAGAGACCCAGTACTTC. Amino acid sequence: CSAAPGDRETQYF.

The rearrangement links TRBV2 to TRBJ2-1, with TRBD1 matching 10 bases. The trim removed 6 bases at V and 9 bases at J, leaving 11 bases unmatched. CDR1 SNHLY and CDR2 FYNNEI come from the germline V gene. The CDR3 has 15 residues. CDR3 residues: CASRRIGQGVGEQFF. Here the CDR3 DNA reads TGTGCCAGCAGGCGGATCGGACAGGGGGTAGGTGAGCAGTTCTTC.

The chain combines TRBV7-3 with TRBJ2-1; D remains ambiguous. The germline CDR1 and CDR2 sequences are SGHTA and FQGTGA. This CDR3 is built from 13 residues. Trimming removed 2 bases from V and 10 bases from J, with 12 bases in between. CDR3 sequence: CASSLVSRAEQFF. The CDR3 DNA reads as TGTGCCAGCAGCTTAGTGAGCCGCGCGGAGCAGTTCTTC.

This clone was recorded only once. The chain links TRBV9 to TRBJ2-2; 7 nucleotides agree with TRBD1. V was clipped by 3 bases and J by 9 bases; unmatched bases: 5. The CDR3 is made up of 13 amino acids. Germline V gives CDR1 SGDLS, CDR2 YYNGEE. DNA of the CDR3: TGTGCCAGCAGCGCGCAGGGGGAGTGGGAGCTGTTTTTT. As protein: CASSAQGEWELFF.

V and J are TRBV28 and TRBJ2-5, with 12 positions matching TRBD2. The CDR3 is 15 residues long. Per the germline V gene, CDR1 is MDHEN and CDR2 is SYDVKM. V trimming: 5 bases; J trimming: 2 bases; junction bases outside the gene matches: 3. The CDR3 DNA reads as TGTGCCAGCAGTCTAGCGGGGGGGTTACAAGAGACCCAGTACTTC. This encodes CASSLAGGLQETQYF.

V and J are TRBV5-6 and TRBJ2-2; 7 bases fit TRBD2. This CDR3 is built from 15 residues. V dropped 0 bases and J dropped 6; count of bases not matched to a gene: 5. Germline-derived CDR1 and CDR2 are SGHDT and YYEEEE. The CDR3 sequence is CASSLVPTSPGELFF. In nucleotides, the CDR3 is TGTGCCAGCAGCTTGGTTCCGACTAGCCCCGGGGAGCTGTTTTTT.

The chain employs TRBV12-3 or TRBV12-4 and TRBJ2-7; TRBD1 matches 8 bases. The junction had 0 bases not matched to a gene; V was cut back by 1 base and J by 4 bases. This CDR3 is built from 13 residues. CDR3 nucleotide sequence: TGTGCCAGCAGTTTAGGGACAGGGTACGAGCAGTACTTC. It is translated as CASSLGTGYEQYF.

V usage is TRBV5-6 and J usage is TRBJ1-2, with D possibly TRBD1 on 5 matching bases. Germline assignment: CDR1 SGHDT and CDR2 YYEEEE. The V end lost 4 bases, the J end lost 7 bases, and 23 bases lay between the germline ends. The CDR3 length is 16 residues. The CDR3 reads CASSPEGVSPERGYTF. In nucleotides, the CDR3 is TGTGCCAGCAGCCCGGAAGGGGTAAGCCCCGAGCGTGGCTACACCTTC.

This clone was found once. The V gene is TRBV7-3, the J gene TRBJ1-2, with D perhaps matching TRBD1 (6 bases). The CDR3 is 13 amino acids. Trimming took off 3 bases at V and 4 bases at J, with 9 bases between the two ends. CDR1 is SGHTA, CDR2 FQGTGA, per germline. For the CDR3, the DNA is TGTGCCAGCAGCTTGGACAGAGCCTATGGCTACACCTTC. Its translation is CASSLDRAYGYTF.

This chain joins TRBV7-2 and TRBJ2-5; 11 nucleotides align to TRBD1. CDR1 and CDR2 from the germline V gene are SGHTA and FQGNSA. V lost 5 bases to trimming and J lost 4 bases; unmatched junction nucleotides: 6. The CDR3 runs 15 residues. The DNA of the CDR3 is TGTGCCAGCAGCCCCAGGGGACAGGGGGGAGAGACCCAGTACTTC. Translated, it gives CASSPRGQGGETQYF.

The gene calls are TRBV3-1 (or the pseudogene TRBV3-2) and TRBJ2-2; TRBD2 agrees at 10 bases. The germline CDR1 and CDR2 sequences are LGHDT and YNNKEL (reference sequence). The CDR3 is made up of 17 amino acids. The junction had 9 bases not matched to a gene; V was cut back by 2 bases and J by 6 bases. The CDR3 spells CASSQNMVAGGSGELFF. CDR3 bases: TGTGCCAGCAGCCAAAACATGGTAGCGGGGGGCTCCGGGGAGCTGTTTTTT.

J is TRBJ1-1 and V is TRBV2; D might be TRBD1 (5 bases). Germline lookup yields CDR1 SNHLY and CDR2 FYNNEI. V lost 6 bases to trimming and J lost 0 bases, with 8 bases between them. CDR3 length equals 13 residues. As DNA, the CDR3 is TGTGCCAGCAGGGGGACTGTGAACACTGAAGCTTTCTTT. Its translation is CASRGTVNTEAFF. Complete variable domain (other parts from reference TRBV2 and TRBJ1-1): EPEVTQTPSHQVTQMGQEVILRCVPISNHLYFYWYRQILGQKVEFLVSFYNNEISEKSEIFDDQFSVERPDGSNFTLKIRSTKLEDSAMYFCASRGTVNTEAFFGQGTRLTVV.

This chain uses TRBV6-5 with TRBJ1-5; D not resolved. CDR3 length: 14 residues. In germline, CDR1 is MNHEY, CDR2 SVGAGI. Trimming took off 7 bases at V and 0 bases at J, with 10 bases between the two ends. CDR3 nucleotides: TGTGCCAGCAAGAGGGCAGCTAGCAATCAGCCCCAGCATTTT. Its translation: CASKRAASNQPQHF.

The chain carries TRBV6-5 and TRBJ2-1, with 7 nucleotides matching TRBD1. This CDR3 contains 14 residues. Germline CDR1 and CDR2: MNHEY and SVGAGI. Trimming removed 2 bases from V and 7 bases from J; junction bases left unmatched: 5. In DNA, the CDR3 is TGTGCCAGCAGTTACAACTTGGACAGGAATGAGCAGTTCTTC. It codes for CASSYNLDRNEQFF.